The TCR beta chain described here comes from a study of blood T cell repertoires in COVID-19 (TCRdb year 2020). Turning to the overall study: Samples covering the acute and convalescent phases of COVID-19 were provided by collaborators in the United States, Italy and Spain. A de-identified subject ID, COVID-19 status, age in years and sex were almost always included in the sample metadata. The material from the prospective study consisted of cDNA or gDNA derived from T cells, B-cell-depleted T cells, or PBMCs. Where HLA class I and class II types were available, the types were taken from metadata supplied by the sample provider, not from assay-based typing. The samples were drawn from two sources: the first 160 participants of the ongoing ImmuneRACE study, and fewer than 1,500 subjects contributed by 6 global collaborators. The dataset comprised deeply sampled blood TCRbeta repertoires from subjects exposed to, actively infected with, or recovered from COVID-19. The repertoires were released in a freely available public database meant as a resource for research on the immune response to SARS-CoV-2.

V drops 3 bases and J drops 7 bases, leaving 12 bases in between. Inclusive of the bounding cysteine and phenylalanine, the CDR3 is 13 residues long. The kept DNA is CDR3 alone, 39 bases in frame from the first base. TCRbeta CDR3 regions were amplified from genomic DNA using the immunoSEQ Assay, a bias-controlled multiplex PCR. On the authors' methods: Within the assay, amplification of reference gene primers was used to estimate how many nucleated cells each sample contained. To quantify the absolute abundance of each unique TCRbeta CDR3 rearrangement, sequence reads were collapsed and filtered. Productive Simpson clonality was computed per sample as the square root of Simpson's diversity index over productive rearrangements. This is the immuneACCESS table as TCRdb keeps it, with only in-frame sequences that have V and J called. A part of the clones is gone; compared with another copy, unresolved V genes explain less than half, and the rest is unexplained. Clone size and the V and J calls come from that table; the DNA yielded D and trimming. Counted in this sample were some 330,000 clones; just under 90% of them appeared once. Approximately 2% of the sample is taken by the ten largest.

What the work shows at the level of the full study, not this receptor alone: How much clinical and demographic metadata was included differed by source and by participant, and the metadata was provided uncurated.

This clone was counted a single time. The antigen it binds to is not known. No much larger clone is present one base from it, and per-base qualities are unavailable. At one collaborating source in Seattle, patients were enrolled during active infection and were followed longitudinally through the course of disease. The collaborating institutions used their own protocols to collect whole blood in K2EDTA tubes. For TCRbeta analysis, collaborator samples were shipped as frozen whole blood, as isolated PBMCs, or as DNA extracted from either sample type. The V gene is TRBV12-3 or TRBV12-4 and the J gene is TRBJ1-2; TRBD1 might be the D gene, on 6 matching bases. Sample: peripheral blood. This TCR came from a woman aged 25 to 45 with COVID-19, enrolled during active disease. The CDR3 loop reads CASSLQGQGGYTF. The DNA reads as follows: TGTGCCAGCAGTTTGCAGGGGCAGGGTGGCTACACCTTC.